This T cell receptor (beta chain) was identified during a study of cytomegalovirus exposure and HLA in healthy donors. Study-wide context: Early on, a data release was issued that held about 85 million unique TCRs from HLA-typed donors. Study conclusions and caveats: Researchers catalogued 164 TCR beta chains as cytomegalovirus-associated.

PCR primers comprised 60 Vbeta and 13 Jbeta primers. Method: immunoSEQ multiplex PCR; TCRdb's copy keeps in-frame clones and lacks some. Of about 95,000 clones in the sample, roughly 80% are singletons; the top ten hold roughly 3.4%. The CDR3 is 14 amino acids. Germline values: CDR1 SGHDN, CDR2 FVKESK. A note on this clone: Its antigen is undetermined.

Sequencing was performed on PBMCs. This TCR was recovered from a man under 40 in good health and CMV-seropositive. V is TRBV14 and J is TRBJ2-5; D might be TRBD2 (5 bases). Near its end, the DNA agrees better with TRBJ2-7, so the J call may be wrong. CDR3 in amino acids: CASGERGIYDEQYF. CDR3 nucleotide sequence: TGTGCCAGCGGGGAAAGAGGGATTTACGACGAGCAGTACTTC.